The clone carrying this T cell receptor (beta chain) was detected only a few times. V shed 6 bases and J shed 5 bases, with 10 bases lying between them. Germline lookup yields CDR1 SQVTM and CDR2 ANQGSEA. CDR3 length: 11 residues. The source of the sample is a study of blood T cell repertoires in COVID-19. Study-wide context: COVID-19 samples collected from the United States, Italy and Spain covered acute and convalescent phases. PBMCs, B-cell-depleted T cells, or T cells were the source of the cDNA or gDNA that made up the material.

Original analysis: Reference gene primer amplification gave estimated nucleated cell counts. Clones were read by immunoSEQ multiplex PCR, and TCRdb kept only the in-frame ones, dropping some. The D gene and trimming were derived from the DNA, and the V and J assignments and clone size from that table. The data show about 190,000 clones, 80% to 90% seen once. Patients of the Seattle cohort, enrolled during active infection, were followed longitudinally. The sample was peripheral blood. The chain links TRBV29-1 to TRBJ1-1, with unresolved D. The TCR comes from a woman of 80 years or more with COVID-19, enrolled during active disease. CDR3 nucleotide sequence: TGCAGCGTACTAGTTGTAACTGAAGCTTTCTTT. Encoded protein: CSVLVVTEAFF.